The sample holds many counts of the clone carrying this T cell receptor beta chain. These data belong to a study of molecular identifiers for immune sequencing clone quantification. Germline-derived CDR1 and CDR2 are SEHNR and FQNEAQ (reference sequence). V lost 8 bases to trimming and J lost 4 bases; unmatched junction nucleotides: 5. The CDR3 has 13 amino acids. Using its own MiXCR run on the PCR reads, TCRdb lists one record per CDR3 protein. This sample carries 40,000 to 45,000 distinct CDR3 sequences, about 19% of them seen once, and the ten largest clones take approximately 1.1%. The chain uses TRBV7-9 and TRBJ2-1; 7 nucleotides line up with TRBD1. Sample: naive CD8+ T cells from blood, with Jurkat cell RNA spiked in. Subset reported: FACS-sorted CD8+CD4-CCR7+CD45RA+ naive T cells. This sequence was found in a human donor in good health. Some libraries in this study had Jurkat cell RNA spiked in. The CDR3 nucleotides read TGTGCCAGCGGCCCGGGACAGTACAATGAGCAGTTCTTC. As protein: CASGPGQYNEQFF. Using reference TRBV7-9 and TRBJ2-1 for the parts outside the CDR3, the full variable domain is DTGVSQNPRHKITKRGQNVTFRCDPISEHNRLYWYRQTLGQGPEFLTYFQNEAQLEKSRLLSDRFSAERPKGSFSTLEIQRTEQGDSAMYLCASGPGQYNEQFFGPGTRLTVL.